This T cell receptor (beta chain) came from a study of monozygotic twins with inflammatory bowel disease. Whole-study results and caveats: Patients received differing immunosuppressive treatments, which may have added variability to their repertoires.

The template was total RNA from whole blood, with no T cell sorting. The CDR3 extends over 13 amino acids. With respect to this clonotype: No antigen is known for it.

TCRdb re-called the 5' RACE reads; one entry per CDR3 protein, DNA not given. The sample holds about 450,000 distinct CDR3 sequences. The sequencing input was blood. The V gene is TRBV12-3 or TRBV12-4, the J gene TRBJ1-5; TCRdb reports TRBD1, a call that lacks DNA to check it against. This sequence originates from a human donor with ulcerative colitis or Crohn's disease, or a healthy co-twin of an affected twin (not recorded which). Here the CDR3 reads CASSPQGVQPQHF.